The 15 T cell receptor delta chains given below trace back to one sample, sequenced in a study of gamma-delta chains in newborns, infants, children. TCRdb called clones anew from the reads with CATT. The data contain about 2,300 delta-chain clones, about 6.3% of them singletons. The specimen was blood. The origin of the receptors is a child who was a newborn, infant or young child, either healthy, febrile or measles-vaccinated (not recorded which).

To note about this clone: A much larger clone differs from this one at a single base, so this may be a read error. The chain recombines TRDV2 with TRDJ3; perhaps TRDD3 as D (6 bases). CDR3 length equals 20 residues. Per germline, CDR1 GEAIGNYY and CDR2 EKD. This CDR3 is CACDTVMGASSSRDTRQMFF. For the CDR3, the DNA is TGTGCCTGTGACACCGTGATGGGGGCCTCGAGCTCCCGGGACACCCGACAGATGTTTTTC.

On this clone: TCRdb's protein for this DNA is that of a much larger clone and differs from the translation at residue 7, likely a read error; the protein shown is the DNA translation. This sequence joins TRDV2 and TRDJ3, with a weak D call TRDD3 (6 bases). Germline loops: CDR1 GEAIGNYY, CDR2 EKD. CDR3 length equals 18 residues. Trimming shortened V by 2 bases and J by 0 bases, and 13 bases separated the two germline ends. CDR3 residues: CACDKVPGDSWDTRQMFF. As DNA, the CDR3 is TGTGCCTGTGACAAAGTACCGGGGGACTCCTGGGACACCCGACAGATGTTTTTC.

The table lists this clone with a few counts. The protein in TCRdb stems from a much larger clone and differs at residue 9 from this DNA's translation, likely a read error; here the protein is translated from the DNA. The chain recombines TRDV2 with TRDJ3; D perhaps matches TRDD3 (6 bases). Germline V gene lookup returns CDR1 GEAIGNYY and CDR2 EKD. V was clipped by 0 bases and J by 0 bases, with 17 bases between them. The CDR3 loop spans 20 amino acids. The CDR3: CACDTVMGGSSSWDTRQMFF. For the CDR3, the DNA is TGTGCCTGTGACACCGTGATGGGGGGCTCGAGCTCCTGGGACACCCGACAGATGTTTTTC.

This clone ranks as medium-sized (0.01 to 0.1%). Other DNA sequences from this sample encode an identical CDR3 as well. This chain uses TRAV29/DV5 with TRDJ3; D not resolved. Trimming cost V 2 bases and J 0 bases, with 3 bases left between them. From germline, CDR1 is NSMFDY and CDR2 ISSIKDK. This CDR3 has 14 amino acids. In nucleotides, the CDR3 is TGTGCAGCAAGGGGCTCCTGGGACACCCGACAGATGTTTTTC. Amino acids: CAARGSWDTRQMFF.

This clone has only a few counts. This likely stems from a read error, as it lies one base from a far larger clone. The chain has TRDV2 and TRDJ3, with TRDD3 matching over 7 bases. The germline CDR1 and CDR2 sequences are GEAIGNYY and EKD. The CDR3 sequence is 19 residues long. CDR3 bases: TGTGCCTGTGACACCGTATCCGGGGATAGCTCCTGGTACACCCGACAGATGTTTTTC. This encodes CACDTVSGDSSWYTRQMFF.

In its sample, this clone is medium-sized. The sample has other DNA sequences that encode this CDR3 too. V usage is TRDV2 and J usage is TRDJ3; D remains ambiguous. Germline CDR1 GEAIGNYY, CDR2 EKD. The V and J ends lost 0 bases and 0 bases respectively, with 11 bases between them. The CDR3 extends over 18 amino acids. This CDR3 reads CACDTAGSSSWDTRQMFF. The CDR3 bases are TGTGCCTGTGACACCGCGGGCTCGAGCTCCTGGGACACCCGACAGATGTTTTTC.

Remarks on this clone: TCRdb assigns this DNA the protein of a much larger clone, which departs from its translation at residue 7; this likely reflects a read error, and the protein shown comes from translating the DNA. The V and J genes are TRDV2 and TRDJ3; maybe TRDD3 (6 bases). This CDR3 is built from 19 residues. Trimming took off 3 bases at V and 0 bases at J, with 17 bases between the two ends. The germline V gene encodes CDR1 GEAIGNYY and CDR2 EKD. CDR3 protein: CACDGLEDTSSWDTRQMFF. The CDR3 nucleotides read TGTGCCTGTGACGGACTGGAGGATACCAGCTCCTGGGACACCCGACAGATGTTTTTC.

Remarks on this clone: This probably arose from a read error, given a far larger clone one base away. Other DNA sequences from this sample encode an identical CDR3 as well. The genes are TRDV2 and TRDJ3, with D possibly matching TRDD3 (6 bases). This CDR3 has 19 residues. Germline lookup yields CDR1 GEAIGNYY and CDR2 EKD. CDR3: CACDTDGGLISWDTRQMFF. The CDR3 DNA reads as TGTGCCTGTGACACCGACGGGGGACTTATCTCCTGGGACACTCGACAGATGTTTTTC.

This clone came up a few times. The protein held in TCRdb is that of a much larger clone and does not match this DNA's translation at residue 16, likely because of a read error; the protein shown is translated from the DNA. The chain uses TRDV2 and TRDJ3, with 11 bases fitting TRDD3. Germline V lookup: CDR1 GEAIGNYY, CDR2 EKD. The CDR3 sequence is 18 residues long. CDR3 residues: CACDRLGDSSWDTRQTFF. Written as DNA, the CDR3 is TGTGCCTGTGACAGACTGGGGGATAGCTCCTGGGACACCCGACAGACGTTTTTC.

This clone was recorded a few times. The TCRdb protein comes from a much larger clone and disagrees with this DNA's translation at residue 7, likely due to a read error; the protein given here is derived from the DNA. The CDR3 sequence: CACDTMRAGSWDTRQMFF. CDR3 coding DNA: TGTGCCTGTGACACGATGAGGGCCGGTTCCTGGGACACCCGACAGATGTTTTTC. V is TRDV2 and J is TRDJ3; D ambiguous. Deletions cut 1 base from V and 1 base from J, with 13 bases between. Germline V gene sequence: CDR1 GEAIGNYY, CDR2 EKD. The CDR3 covers 18 residues.

This clone was observed a handful of times. The TCRdb protein, from a much larger clone, departs from this DNA's translation at residue 3, likely by read error; the protein shown derives from the DNA. V is TRDV2 and J is TRDJ3, with 8 bases that match TRDD3. The CDR3 covers 16 residues. Germline CDR1 is GEAIGNYY and CDR2 is EKD. The DNA of the CDR3 is TGTGCCCGTGACGGGATACGCTCCTGGGACACCCGACAGATGTTTTTC. It yields the protein CARDGIRSWDTRQMFF.

This clone was observed a few times. The protein held in TCRdb is that of a much larger clone and does not match this DNA's translation at residue 7, likely because of a read error; the protein shown is translated from the DNA. The V and J genes are TRDV2 and TRDJ2, with 8 bases fitting TRDD3. Germline V CDR1 and CDR2: GEAIGNYY, EKD. The CDR3 is 16 residues long. The V segment lost 5 bases and the J segment 2 bases; nucleotides outside the gene matches: 9. This chain's CDR3 is CACVIYRGILTAQLFF. In DNA, the CDR3 is TGTGCCTGTGTCATATACCGGGGGATATTGACAGCACAACTCTTCTTT.

This clone was seen a few times. One base separates it from a far larger clone, so it is likely a read error. Other DNA sequences from this sample encode an identical CDR3 as well. The chain joins TRDV2 to TRDJ2; TRDD3 matches 12 bases. In germline, CDR1 is GEAIGNYY, CDR2 EKD. The length of the CDR3 is 18 residues. Trimming took 7 bases from V and 0 from J; bases not matched to a gene: 11. The CDR3, as DNA: TGTGCCTGCGACCCACTGGGGGATACAAGAGCTTTGACAGCACAACTCTTCTTT. Encoded protein: CACDPLGDTRALTAQLFF.

Points on this clone: This sequence may be a read error, since a much larger clone differs from it by one base. This sample includes further DNA sequences coding for the same CDR3. The gene calls are TRDV2 and TRDJ3, with D perhaps TRDD3 (6 bases). The CDR3 has 19 amino acids. Germline lookup yields CDR1 GEAIGNYY and CDR2 EKD. This CDR3 reads CAYDTVRGTSSWDTRQMFF. The CDR3 DNA is TGTGCCTATGACACCGTGAGGGGGACTAGCTCCTGGGACACCCGGCAGATGTTTTTC.

The table lists this clone with a few counts. A much larger clone is a single base away; this may be a read error. Additional DNA sequences in this sample encode the identical CDR3. V is TRDV2 and J is TRDJ3; 10 bases line up with TRDD3. The CDR3 extends over 18 amino acids. From germline, CDR1 is GEAIGNYY and CDR2 EKD. The CDR3 nucleotides are TGTGCCTGTGACCGGTTGGGGGATACCTCCTGGGACACCCGGCAGATGTTTTTC. Translated, it gives CACDRLGDTSWDTRQMFF.